Presented here are 28 T cell receptor beta chains from one specimen sequenced in a study of naive and memory T cell subsets. Amplification of ligated cDNA took four PCR rounds with SP2 and nested alpha and beta constant primers. TCRdb re-derived calls from the UMI-ligation and nested PCR reads in MiXCR, one entry per CDR3 protein. The table shows some 15,000 distinct CDR3 sequences, with approximately 4.7% occurring only once. Specified treatment: skin biopsy from PPD injection site in Mantoux-positive individual. A UMI-containing oligonucleotide was joined by 3' ligation to the TCR cDNA template. Sequenced here: skin, sampled from a tuberculin skin test site. The source of these receptors is an adult in good health.

In its sample, this clonotype was seen many times. V is TRBV7-2 and J is TRBJ2-1; no clear D. V lost 3 bases to trimming and J lost 3 bases, with 12 bases between them. The CDR3 runs 15 residues. CDR1 SGHTA and CDR2 FQGNSA come from the germline V gene. The CDR3 sequence is CASSFSKGSYNEQFF. In nucleotides, the CDR3 is TGTGCCAGCAGCTTTTCCAAGGGCAGCTACAATGAGCAGTTCTTC.

This clonotype rates as medium-sized (0.01 to 0.1%). CDR3 DNA sequence: TGTGCCAGCAGATGGACTAGTTCTAGCAATGAGCAGTTCTTC. This translates into CASRWTSSSNEQFF. The V and J genes are TRBV7-3 and TRBJ2-1, with 7 bases aligning to TRBD2. Trimming cost V 6 bases and J 6 bases; bases outside gene matches: 8. CDR1 is SGHTA and CDR2 is FQGTGA in the germline V gene. The CDR3 length is 14 residues.

By share, this clonotype ranks as medium-sized. The chain combines TRBV19 with TRBJ2-3; D might be TRBD1 or TRBD2, each matching 5 bases. Trimming removed 7 bases at V and 1 base at J, with 9 bases between. The germline gives CDR1 LNHDA, CDR2 SQIVND (reference sequence). CDR3 length equals 13 residues. The CDR3 DNA reads as TGTGCCAGTAAGAGGGGCGGCACAGATACGCAGTATTTT. Translated, it gives CASKRGGTDTQYF.

This clonotype has at least ten counts. The chain joins TRBV6-6 to TRBJ1-4; no clear D gene. The V end lost 7 bases, the J end lost 3 bases, and 12 bases lay between the germline ends. CDR1 and CDR2 from the germline V gene are MNHNY and SVGAGI (reference sequence). CDR3 size: 14 residues. CDR3 sequence reads: CASNSRVPNEKLFF. CDR3 nucleotide sequence: TGTGCCAGCAACTCTAGGGTTCCTAATGAAAAACTGTTTTTT.

This clonotype was seen ten or more times. The chain has TRBV28 and TRBJ2-1; 10 bases are shared with TRBD2. Per the germline V gene, CDR1 is MDHEN and CDR2 is SYDVKM. V lost 6 bases and J lost 1; bases outside the gene matches: 6. This CDR3 spans 16 amino acids. CDR3 bases: TGTGCCAGCAGACTCCCGGGACTAGCGTCCTACAATGAGCAGTTCTTC. This gives the protein CASRLPGLASYNEQFF.

In this sample, this clonotype turned up many times. This chain joins TRBV20-1 and TRBJ1-4; a weak D match, TRBD1 (5 bases). This CDR3 comprises 15 residues. The germline V and J ends were trimmed by 0 bases and 3 bases, with 11 bases remaining between them. Per germline, CDR1 DFQATT and CDR2 SNEGSKA (reference sequence). The CDR3 loop is CSARERGWANEKLFF. In DNA form, the CDR3 reads TGCAGTGCTAGAGAGAGGGGTTGGGCTAATGAAAAACTGTTTTTT.

This rearrangement joins TRBV6-2 or TRBV6-3 to TRBJ1-2, with 9 positions matching TRBD1. Germline values: CDR1 MNHEY, CDR2 SVGEGT. The V segment lost 6 bases and the J segment 6 bases; nucleotides outside the gene matches: 11. CDR3 size: 15 residues. As DNA, the CDR3 is TGTGCCAGCAGACCTCCGGGACAGGGATGTCATGGCTACACCTTC. Translation gives CASRPPGQGCHGYTF.

This clonotype was picked up many times. This chain joins TRBV9 and TRBJ1-1, with D possibly TRBD1 on 5 matching bases. From germline, CDR1 is SGDLS and CDR2 YYNGEE. The CDR3 sequence is 16 residues long. With 3 bases removed from V and 7 bases from J, the gap between germline ends came to 22 bases. CDR3 nucleotide sequence: TGTGCCAGCAGCGCATTTACGGCCGGGACGCATGTTGAAGCTTTCTTT. Translated, it gives CASSAFTAGTHVEAFF.

This clonotype was seen only a few times. V and J are TRBV18 and TRBJ1-2; D is possibly TRBD1 (5 bases). The CDR3 runs to 13 residues. Germline V lookup: CDR1 KGHSH, CDR2 LQKENI. V lost 2 bases, J lost 10 bases, and 14 bases lay in between. The CDR3 region has the DNA TGTGCCAGCTCACCAGAAGGGACCATATACTACACCTTC. This gives the protein CASSPEGTIYYTF.

This clonotype was seen many times. The CDR3 DNA sequence: TGTGCCAGCAGCCAAGATCCCGGGACAGGGGACTACTACGAGCAGTACTTC. Its protein product is CASSQDPGTGDYYEQYF. V usage is TRBV4-2 and J usage is TRBJ2-7; 10 nucleotides match TRBD1. This CDR3 region has 17 residues. Germline trimming cut 0 bases from V and 3 bases from J; bases unmatched to any gene: 8. The germline V gene encodes CDR1 LGHNA and CDR2 YNFKEQ.

With respect to this clonotype: This may come from a read error, since a much larger clone is one base off. V and J are TRBV14 and TRBJ2-5; no reliable D call. This CDR3 spans 13 amino acids. Germline CDR1 is SGHDN and CDR2 is FVKESK. V shed 4 bases and J shed 5 bases, with 11 bases lying between them. DNA for the CDR3: TGTGCCAGCAGCCGCCAGCTAGGGGAGACCCAGTACTTC. Residues: CASSRQLGETQYF.

The chain couples TRBV5-1 to TRBJ2-7; perhaps D is TRBD1 or TRBD2 (6 bases each). The CDR3 runs to 16 residues. Germline lookup yields CDR1 SGHRS and CDR2 YFSETQ. V gave up 3 bases and J gave up 5 bases, with 21 bases separating them. For the CDR3, the DNA is TGCGCCAGCAGCTGGGGGGTGGACAGCCTTAGGGACGAGCAGTACTTC. Protein sequence: CASSWGVDSLRDEQYF.

In its sample, this clonotype was seen many times. The chain links TRBV6-1 to TRBJ2-3; D perhaps matches TRBD1 (6 bases). V was pared by 7 bases and J by 5 bases, with 16 bases between. Per germline, CDR1 MNHNS and CDR2 SASEGT. The CDR3 runs to 14 residues. The CDR3 region is CASTEAGVVDTQYF. CDR3 in DNA: TGTGCCAGCACCGAGGCAGGGGTAGTAGATACGCAGTATTTT.

This clonotype came up many times. CDR3 sequence reads: CASSYAVGELLTGEAQYF. As DNA, the CDR3 is TGTGCCAGCAGTTACGCGGTGGGGGAGTTGTTGACCGGCGAGGCCCAGTACTTC. V is TRBV6-2 or TRBV6-3 and J is TRBJ2-5, with D perhaps TRBD1 or TRBD2 (5 bases each). The CDR3 is 18 amino acids. Germline V gene data show CDR1 as MNHEY and CDR2 as SVGEGT. With 2 bases removed from V and 9 bases from J, the gap between germline ends came to 28 bases.

By share, this clonotype ranks as large. The rearrangement joins TRBV20-1 to TRBJ2-2, with TRBD1 matching over 7 bases. V lost 3 bases to trimming and J lost 5 bases; unmatched junction nucleotides: 6. The germline gives CDR1 DFQATT, CDR2 SNEGSKA (reference sequence). CDR3 length: 14 amino acids. Here the CDR3 reads CSASILQGTGELFF. In DNA, the CDR3 is TGCAGTGCTAGCATTTTACAGGGGACCGGGGAGCTGTTTTTT.

This clonotype was seen at least ten times. The chain is built from TRBV4-2 and TRBJ1-1, with 10 bases lining up with TRBD1. Losses at the gene ends were 4 bases for V and 5 bases for J; bases not matched to a gene: 13. Looked up from germline, CDR1 is LGHNA and CDR2 is YNFKEQ. The CDR3 sequence is 17 residues long. CDR3 region: CASSLLRDRGGGTEAFF. The CDR3 DNA reads as TGTGCCAGCAGCCTCCTCCGGGACAGGGGCGGGGGGACTGAAGCTTTCTTT.

This clonotype was seen ten or more times. Written as DNA, the CDR3 is TGTGCCAGCACCAAGAGAGGGGGCGCGGCTGGCTACACCTTC. Its protein is CASTKRGGAAGYTF. The genes are TRBV5-4 and TRBJ1-2; 7 nucleotides agree with TRBD1. The CDR3 has 14 amino acids. V was clipped by 6 bases and J by 7 bases; unmatched bases: 12. Germline CDR1 is SGHNT and CDR2 is YYREEE (reference sequence).

This clonotype appeared many times. The chain has TRBV24-1 and TRBJ2-3; a weak D match, TRBD1 (6 bases). The germline V and J ends were trimmed by 4 bases and 4 bases, with 14 bases remaining between them. The CDR3 contains 15 residues. CDR1 is KGHDR and CDR2 is SFDVKD in the germline V gene. CDR3 loop: CATSEPQGASDTQYF. For the CDR3, the DNA is TGTGCCACCAGTGAGCCACAGGGAGCATCAGATACGCAGTATTTT.

Turning to this clonotype: A much larger clone is a single base away; this may be a read error. The chain carries TRBV5-1 and TRBJ2-2; perhaps TRBD1 as D (6 bases). Germline values: CDR1 SGHRS, CDR2 YFSETQ. The CDR3 loop spans 15 amino acids. Trimming took 5 bases from V and 8 from J, leaving 19 bases between them. The CDR3 loop reads CASRDSQLGSGELFF. The CDR3 DNA reads as TGCGCCAGCAGGGACAGCCAGCTTGGATCGGGGGAGCTGTTTTTT.

This clonotype was detected many times. This chain joins TRBV7-9 and TRBJ2-1; 9 bases are a match to TRBD2. The CDR3 is 16 residues long. V dropped 0 bases and J dropped 4; count of bases not matched to a gene: 4. The V gene's germline CDR1 is SEHNR and CDR2 FQNEAQ (reference sequence). CDR3 coding DNA: TGTGCCAGCAGCTTAGCCCTAGCGGGGACTTACAATGAGCAGTTCTTC. It codes for CASSLALAGTYNEQFF. The whole variable domain, filled in from reference TRBV7-9 and TRBJ2-1, reads DTGVSQNPRHKITKRGQNVTFRCDPISEHNRLYWYRQTLGQGPEFLTYFQNEAQLEKSRLLSDRFSAERPKGSFSTLEIQRTEQGDSAMYLCASSLALAGTYNEQFFGPGTRLTVL.

This clonotype is categorized as medium-sized. This chain uses TRBV7-2 with TRBJ2-7; TRBD2 aligns across 9 bases. CDR1 and CDR2 from the germline V gene are SGHTA and FQGNSA. The CDR3 sequence is 15 residues long. J gave up 3 bases and V 4 bases, and 7 bases lay outside the gene matches. The CDR3 reads CASSSVAGADYEQYF. The CDR3 DNA reads TGTGCCAGCAGCTCCGTAGCGGGGGCCGACTACGAGCAGTACTTC.

There are many counts of this clonotype. The rearrangement links TRBV23-1 to TRBJ2-2; D unclear. TRBV23-1 belongs to the ORF category, with a function that is uncertain. V was pared by 1 base and J by 0 bases, with 3 bases between. The CDR3 is 14 amino acids. CDR3 residues: CASSQFSNTGELFF. The CDR3 DNA reads as TGCGCCAGCAGTCAATTCTCGAACACCGGGGAGCTGTTTTTT.

This clonotype occurred many times. DNA of the CDR3: TGTGCCAGCAGTTACTCGGATAGCGGGGGCATTACGGAGACCCAGTACTTC. Translating it yields CASSYSDSGGITETQYF. This chain uses TRBV6-5 with TRBJ2-5; the match to TRBD2 covers 9 bases. J was trimmed by 5 bases and V by 0 bases; bases with no gene match: 10. The germline V gene has CDR1 MNHEY and CDR2 SVGAGI. This CDR3 spans 17 amino acids.

This clonotype has ten or more counts. CDR3 loop: CASSRLAGSQETQYF. The CDR3 coding sequence is TGTGCCAGCAGCCGACTAGCGGGTTCCCAAGAGACCCAGTACTTC. This chain connects TRBV3-1 to TRBJ2-5; 10 nucleotides align to TRBD2. Germline V gene data show CDR1 as LGHDT and CDR2 as YNNKEL (reference sequence). The ends lost 4 bases at V and 1 base at J; junction bases unmatched: 3. The CDR3 is made up of 15 amino acids.

Only a few counts were recorded for this clonotype. This sequence joins TRBV2 and TRBJ1-6; D unclear. This CDR3 comprises 14 residues. CDR1 is SNHLY, CDR2 FYNNEI, per germline. V lost 4 bases to trimming and J lost 6 bases, with 10 bases between them. CDR3 coding DNA: TGTGCCAGCAGTGGCGATTCAACTAATTCACCCCTCCACTTT. Translating it yields CASSGDSTNSPLHF.

The table lists this clonotype with many counts. The rearrangement joins TRBV20-1 to TRBJ2-2; D gene uncertain. CDR3 size: 13 residues. The V and J ends lost 5 bases and 0 bases respectively, with 7 bases between them. Germline CDR1 reads DFQATT; CDR2 reads SNEGSKA (reference sequence). CDR3 in amino acids: CSARLANTGELFF. CDR3 in DNA: TGCAGTGCTCGTCTAGCGAACACCGGGGAGCTGTTTTTT.

This clonotype showed up many times. The V and J genes are TRBV30 and TRBJ2-1, with 9 bases lining up with TRBD2. Losses at the gene ends were 3 bases for V and 8 bases for J; bases not matched to a gene: 11. This CDR3 contains 15 residues. Germline V gene sequence: CDR1 GTSNPN, CDR2 SVGIG (reference sequence). The CDR3 here is CAWRFPGGGVYEQFF. The CDR3 nucleotides read TGTGCCTGGAGATTCCCTGGCGGGGGGGTTTATGAGCAGTTCTTC.

This clonotype was seen ten or more times. The chain employs TRBV4-2 and TRBJ2-4, with 9 positions matching TRBD2. The ends lost 3 bases at V and 0 bases at J; junction bases unmatched: 6. CDR1 LGHNA and CDR2 YNFKEQ come from the germline V gene. The CDR3 has 17 residues. The CDR3 sequence: CASSQDSGGKAKNIQYF. CDR3 in DNA: TGTGCCAGCAGCCAGGATAGCGGGGGCAAAGCCAAAAACATTCAGTACTTC.